The 10 T cell receptor beta chains below come from one sample, sequenced in a study of blood T cell repertoires in COVID-19. The method was immunoSEQ multiplex PCR; TCRdb's version includes in-frame clones alone and lacks a portion of them. The table shows 90,000 to 120,000 clones, with 89% occurring only once. The specimen sequenced was peripheral blood. The receptor set was obtained from a man in his forties with active or convalescent COVID-19.

V usage is TRBV13 and J usage is TRBJ1-4; 9 bases line up with TRBD1. V was pared by 2 bases and J by 6 bases, with 16 bases of the junction left unmatched. The CDR3 length is 19 residues. CDR1 is PRHDT, CDR2 FYEKMQ, per germline (reference sequence). The CDR3 loop reads CASSLNGGTGTTGDEKLFF. The CDR3 nucleotides are TGTGCCAGCAGCTTAAATGGTGGGACAGGGACGACGGGAGATGAAAAACTGTTTTTT.

This chain connects TRBV6-5 to TRBJ1-2, with D possibly being TRBD1 (5 bases). V was trimmed by 6 bases and J by 8 bases, leaving 13 bases between them. Germline V gives CDR1 MNHEY, CDR2 SVGAGI. This CDR3 spans 12 amino acids. The DNA for the CDR3 is TGTGCCAGCAGGTACCTACAGGACGGCTACACCTTC. Translation: CASRYLQDGYTF.

This sequence joins TRBV7-2 and TRBJ1-2; D ambiguous. Trimming stripped 3 bases from V and 6 bases from J, with 17 bases between. In germline, CDR1 is SGHTA, CDR2 FQGNSA. The CDR3 totals 15 residues. The DNA for the CDR3 is TGTGCCAGCAGCTTGCTGGCGGGGATGTCGGATGGCTACACCTTC. Translated: CASSLLAGMSDGYTF.

The chain joins TRBV4-3 to TRBJ2-7; 11 nucleotides match TRBD2. The germline gives CDR1 LGHNA, CDR2 YSLEER. J lost 2 bases, V lost 2 bases, and 2 bases had no gene match. The CDR3 runs to 15 residues. CDR3 in DNA: TGCGCCAGCAGCCAAAGGGGACTAGCGGCCTACGAGCAGTACTTC. This encodes CASSQRGLAAYEQYF.

The rearrangement links TRBV4-1 to TRBJ2-7, with D possibly TRBD2 on 6 matching bases. The CDR3 extends over 14 amino acids. The germline CDR1 and CDR2 sequences are MGHRA and YSYEKL. Trimming cost V 4 bases and J 0 bases, with 10 bases left between them. This CDR3 reads CASSPKAGSYEQYF. The CDR3 DNA reads as TGCGCCAGCAGCCCGAAAGCGGGCTCCTACGAGCAGTACTTC.

CDR3 region: CASSRDRDNSPLHF. The CDR3 DNA is TGCGCCAGCAGTAGGGACAGGGACAATTCACCCCTCCACTTT. The V gene is TRBV4-3, the J gene TRBJ1-6; 9 positions match TRBD1. J lost 7 bases, V lost 6 bases, and 4 bases had no gene match. This CDR3 is 14 amino acids long. From germline, CDR1 is LGHNA and CDR2 YSLEER.

The J gene is TRBJ2-7, the V gene TRBV27; D is undetermined. Trimming cost V 8 bases and J 3 bases, with 20 bases left between them. Germline CDR1 MNHEY, CDR2 SMNVEV (reference sequence). This CDR3 has 15 residues. This CDR3 is CASPGRTSTVYEQYF. The CDR3, as DNA: TGTGCCAGCCCTGGGCGAACCTCCACCGTCTACGAGCAGTACTTC.

The chain links TRBV19 to TRBJ1-1; D is perhaps TRBD1 (6 bases). The CDR3 runs 15 residues. V dropped 6 bases and J dropped 1 base, with 15 bases sitting between them. Germline values: CDR1 LNHDA, CDR2 SQIVND (reference sequence). Here the CDR3 reads CASSTIQGKNTEAFF. The CDR3 DNA reads TGTGCCAGTAGCACCATACAGGGAAAGAACACTGAAGCTTTCTTT. Using reference TRBV19 and TRBJ1-1 for the parts outside the CDR3, the full variable domain is DGGITQSPKYLFRKEGQNVTLSCEQNLNHDAMYWYRQDPGQGLRLIYYSQIVNDFQKGDIAEGYSVSREKKESFPLTVTSAQKNPTAFYLCASSTIQGKNTEAFFGQGTRLTVV.

The rearrangement joins TRBV7-9 to TRBJ1-5; 8 nucleotides align to TRBD1. CDR1 is SEHNR and CDR2 is FQNEAQ in the germline V gene (reference sequence). With 5 bases clipped from V and 6 bases from J, the junction kept 6 bases outside the gene matches. There are 14 residues in the CDR3. The CDR3 is CASSGQGATQPQHF. The CDR3, as DNA: TGTGCCAGCAGCGGGCAGGGGGCGACTCAGCCCCAGCATTTT.

The chain combines TRBV30 with TRBJ1-5; D may be TRBD1 (6 bases). CDR3 length: 16 amino acids. V gave up 4 bases and J gave up 4 bases, with 20 bases separating them. CDR1 is GTSNPN, CDR2 SVGIG, per germline (reference sequence). The CDR3 DNA is TGTGCCTGGAAGGCCGGTTCCGGGACACAAAATCAGCCCCAGCATTTT. It codes for CAWKAGSGTQNQPQHF.